One and the same sample provided the 27 T cell receptor beta chains below, sequenced in a study of blood T cell repertoires in COVID-19. Using immunoSEQ multiplex PCR, the repertoire was profiled, and TCRdb retains in-frame clones only, with some absent. The table includes more than 70,000 clones, 80% to 90% detected once. Sequenced input: peripheral blood. The receptor set was obtained from a woman over 75 with active or convalescent COVID-19.

Only a few counts were recorded for this clone. The chain couples TRBV11-3 to TRBJ2-2; D gene unclear. The V end lost 5 bases, the J end lost 7 bases, and 8 bases lay between the germline ends. This CDR3 region has 12 residues. CDR1 SGHNT and CDR2 YENEEA come from the germline V gene. The CDR3 nucleotides read TGTGCCAGCAGCCCCCCGGGCGGGGAGCTGTTTTTT. Translated: CASSPPGGELFF.

J is TRBJ2-5 and V is TRBV11-2, with D possibly being TRBD1 (5 bases). The CDR3 is 13 amino acids. Germline loops: CDR1 SGHAT, CDR2 FQNNGV. V was shortened by 3 bases and J by 5 bases, with 10 bases between the two germline ends. CDR3 sequence (DNA): TGTGCCAGCAGCTTCCCCCACAGGGAGACCCAGTACTTC. It translates to CASSFPHRETQYF.

As DNA, the CDR3 is TGTGCCAGCAGCTTAGTGGTAGCGCTAGCGGGGGGGCCAGATACGCAGTATTTT. Translating it yields CASSLVVALAGGPDTQYF. J is TRBJ2-3 and V is TRBV13, with 12 bases that match TRBD2. From germline, CDR1 is PRHDT and CDR2 FYEKMQ (reference sequence). The V segment lost 1 base and the J segment 4 bases; nucleotides outside the gene matches: 9. The CDR3 is 18 amino acids.

The chain recombines TRBV28 with TRBJ1-2; a possible D gene is TRBD1 (5 bases). The germline V gene encodes CDR1 MDHEN and CDR2 SYDVKM. The CDR3 sequence is 14 residues long. Trimming took off 1 base at V and 5 bases at J, with 11 bases between the two ends. The CDR3 here is CASSLSAGLYGYTF. The CDR3 DNA sequence: TGTGCCAGCAGTTTATCCGCAGGGTTATATGGCTACACCTTC.

The sample holds one count of this clone. The rearrangement joins TRBV10-3 to TRBJ2-1; 11 positions agree with TRBD2. V gave up 8 bases and J gave up 4 bases; unmatched junction bases: 4. The CDR3 extends over 14 amino acids. Germline assignment: CDR1 ENHRY and CDR2 SYGVKD. Written as DNA, the CDR3 is TGTGCCATCGGGACTAGCGGAGCTTACAATGAGCAGTTCTTC. Translating it yields CAIGTSGAYNEQFF.

The rearrangement joins TRBV2 to TRBJ2-3, with 10 bases fitting TRBD1. This CDR3 region has 15 residues. The trim removed 7 bases at V and 5 bases at J, leaving 9 bases unmatched. The V gene's germline CDR1 is SNHLY and CDR2 FYNNEI. The CDR3 region is CASTPGQGSLDTQYF. The CDR3 DNA reads as TGTGCCAGCACACCGGGACAGGGGAGTTTAGATACGCAGTATTTT. Combining the CDR3 with reference TRBV2 and TRBJ2-3 gives the whole variable domain EPEVTQTPSHQVTQMGQEVILRCVPISNHLYFYWYRQILGQKVEFLVSFYNNEISEKSEIFDDQFSVERPDGSNFTLKIRSTKLEDSAMYFCASTPGQGSLDTQYFGPGTRLTVL.

V and J are TRBV6-2 or TRBV6-3 and TRBJ1-6; 7 positions agree with TRBD1. The CDR3 runs 16 residues. V was clipped by 4 bases and J by 10 bases; unmatched bases: 13. Germline CDR1 reads MNHEY; CDR2 reads SVGEGT. As DNA, the CDR3 is TGTGCCAGCAGTTCCGGACAGGCCTTTCCTCGATCACCCCTCCACTTT. It encodes CASSSGQAFPRSPLHF.

The V call is TRBV12-5, the J call TRBJ1-1, with TRBD1 matching 7 bases. Germline lookup yields CDR1 LGHNT and CDR2 FRNRAP. This CDR3 has 15 residues. Trimming took 5 bases from V and 1 from J; bases not matched to a gene: 7. DNA of the CDR3: TGTGCTAGTGGTCCCCCGGGACAGAAGAACACTGAAGCTTTCTTT. It specifies CASGPPGQKNTEAFF.

The gene calls are TRBV3-1 (or the pseudogene TRBV3-2) and TRBJ1-2; a weak D match, TRBD1 (5 bases). This CDR3 spans 14 amino acids. Germline CDR1 and CDR2: LGHDT and YNNKEL (reference sequence). V lost 4 bases and J 8 bases, leaving 17 bases between the germline ends. The DNA for the CDR3 is TGTGCCAGCAGCCTTCCCGGAGGGGTCGGAGGCTACACCTTC. Amino acid sequence: CASSLPGGVGGYTF.

The CDR3, as DNA: TGTGCCAGTAGTTTCGGACTAGCGGTCACCGGGGAGCTGTTTTTT. Encoded protein: CASSFGLAVTGELFF. The V gene is TRBV19, the J gene TRBJ2-2, with 10 bases aligning to TRBD2. The junction had 4 bases not matched to a gene; V was cut back by 5 bases and J by 4 bases. CDR1 LNHDA and CDR2 SQIVND come from the germline V gene (reference sequence). The CDR3 has 15 residues.

V and J are TRBV28 and TRBJ1-5; a possible D gene is TRBD1 (6 bases). Trimming removed 1 base from V and 9 bases from J, with 19 bases in between. The CDR3 extends over 16 amino acids. CDR1 is MDHEN and CDR2 is SYDVKM in the germline V gene. Here the CDR3 reads CASSLFGQGLFWPQHF. The CDR3, as DNA: TGTGCCAGCAGTTTATTTGGGCAGGGGTTGTTTTGGCCCCAGCATTTT.

The chain combines TRBV7-2 with TRBJ2-6; a possible D gene is TRBD2 (5 bases). V was shortened by 4 bases and J by 2 bases, with 9 bases between the two germline ends. The CDR3 covers 15 residues. Germline CDR1 is SGHTA and CDR2 is FQGNSA. The CDR3 is CASSSWEPGANVLTF. CDR3 nucleotides: TGTGCCAGCAGCTCGTGGGAGCCTGGGGCCAACGTCCTGACTTTC.

The chain combines TRBV12-5 with TRBJ2-7, with D perhaps TRBD1 (6 bases). V was shortened by 0 bases and J by 7 bases, with 13 bases between the two germline ends. The CDR3 is 14 residues long. Germline assignment: CDR1 LGHNT and CDR2 FRNRAP. The CDR3: CASGLVLGAREQYF. CDR3 DNA sequence: TGTGCTAGTGGTTTGGTACTGGGGGCGAGGGAGCAGTACTTC.

V is TRBV6-6 and J is TRBJ1-2, with TRBD1 matching over 7 bases. Germline CDR1 MNHNY, CDR2 SVGAGI (reference sequence). This CDR3 contains 15 residues. Unmatched junction bases numbered 8, after V lost 5 bases and J lost 2 bases. In nucleotides, the CDR3 is TGTGCCAGCAGTGCGCCGGGACAGCACAACTATGGCTACACCTTC. Translated: CASSAPGQHNYGYTF.

J is TRBJ1-5 and V is TRBV27; no reliable D call. The CDR3 is made up of 14 amino acids. Germline CDR1 MNHEY, CDR2 SMNVEV (reference sequence). The V gene lost 0 bases and the J gene lost 4 bases, with 7 bases spanning the gap. DNA for the CDR3: TGTGCCAGCAGTTTATCTCCAGGAAATCAGCCCCAGCATTTT. Its translation is CASSLSPGNQPQHF.

There are a few counts of this clone. The genes are TRBV2 and TRBJ2-1, with TRBD2 matching over 10 bases. Trimming cost V 3 bases and J 4 bases; bases outside gene matches: 9. The CDR3 has 17 residues. CDR1 SNHLY and CDR2 FYNNEI come from the germline V gene. CDR3: CASSELASGGLYNEQFF. CDR3 DNA: TGTGCCAGCAGTGAGTTGGCTAGCGGGGGCCTATACAATGAGCAGTTCTTC.

The CDR3 spells CASSQDLRQSEQYF. In DNA, the CDR3 is TGTGCCAGCAGCCAAGATTTGCGGCAATCCGAGCAGTACTTC. The gene calls are TRBV4-2 and TRBJ2-7, with D unresolved. This CDR3 contains 14 residues. Trimming removed 0 bases at V and 6 bases at J, with 12 bases between. Germline CDR1 is LGHNA and CDR2 is YNFKEQ.

The chain joins TRBV7-3 to TRBJ2-2, with 7 bases identical to TRBD1. The junction had 4 bases not matched to a gene; V was cut back by 4 bases and J by 2 bases. From germline, CDR1 is SGHTA and CDR2 FQGTGA. This CDR3 region has 15 residues. As DNA, the CDR3 is TGTGCCAGCAGCTCCCGACAGGGCAACACCGGGGAGCTGTTTTTT. It codes for CASSSRQGNTGELFF.

This chain joins TRBV19 and TRBJ2-7, with 8 bases that match TRBD1. There are 16 residues in the CDR3. Germline trimming cut 1 base from V and 2 bases from J; bases unmatched to any gene: 7. Germline V gene lookup returns CDR1 LNHDA and CDR2 SQIVND (reference sequence). CDR3 in DNA: TGTGCCAGTAGTATAGTCCACAGGGGGTCGACCTACGAGCAGTACTTC. Its translation is CASSIVHRGSTYEQYF.

This sequence joins TRBV29-1 and TRBJ2-1; 7 bases match TRBD2. The J segment lost 0 bases and the V segment lost 4 bases, leaving 12 bases of the junction unmatched. The CDR3 has 17 residues. Germline V gives CDR1 SQVTM, CDR2 ANQGSEA. The CDR3 DNA follows: TGCAGCGTTGTGGCCCCCTCTAGCGGACCCTCCTACAATGAGCAGTTCTTC. Encoded protein: CSVVAPSSGPSYNEQFF.

The V call is TRBV7-2, the J call TRBJ1-4; D is possibly TRBD1 (6 bases). This CDR3 is 15 amino acids long. Trimming took 1 base from V and 0 from J, leaving 6 bases between them. Per the germline V gene, CDR1 is SGHTA and CDR2 is FQGNSA. CDR3 nucleotides: TGTGCCAGCAGCTTAGGGACAGCAACTAATGAAAAACTGTTTTTT. Translated: CASSLGTATNEKLFF.

V gene TRBV30 combines with J gene TRBJ1-4; a possible D gene is TRBD1 (5 bases). With 0 bases removed from V and 8 bases from J, the gap between germline ends came to 13 bases. The CDR3 spans 14 residues. Germline V gene lookup returns CDR1 GTSNPN and CDR2 SVGIG (reference sequence). The CDR3 reads CAWSVRQGWEKLFF. In nucleotides, the CDR3 is TGTGCCTGGAGTGTACGGCAGGGCTGGGAAAAACTGTTTTTT.

This clone showed up just a few times. The J gene is TRBJ1-5, the V gene TRBV7-2; tentatively, D is TRBD1 (5 bases). The V gene's germline CDR1 is SGHTA and CDR2 FQGNSA. This CDR3 spans 15 amino acids. V shed 5 bases and J shed 3 bases, with 14 bases lying between them. CDR3 nucleotide sequence: TGTGCCAGCAGCCCGGGGGTAACACTCAATCAGCCCCAGCATTTT. Its protein is CASSPGVTLNQPQHF.

The chain is built from TRBV25-1 and TRBJ2-1; tentative D call: TRBD2 (5 bases). Germline V CDR1 and CDR2: MGHDK, SYGVNS. The CDR3 runs 16 residues. Trimming left V 4 bases short and J 0 bases short, with 13 bases between. The CDR3 DNA follows: TGTGCCAGCAGTGCCTTGACGGGGAGCTCCTACAATGAGCAGTTCTTC. Encoded protein: CASSALTGSSYNEQFF.

This chain connects TRBV7-9 to TRBJ2-3; 7 bases fit TRBD1. Unmatched junction bases numbered 8, after V lost 1 base and J lost 4 bases. The CDR3 has 16 residues. Germline V gene lookup returns CDR1 SEHNR and CDR2 FQNEAQ (reference sequence). The CDR3 region has the DNA TGTGCCAGCAGCTTAGATGCTAAGGGGGCCCCAGATACGCAGTATTTT. Translated: CASSLDAKGAPDTQYF. Full variable domain (outside the CDR3, taken from reference TRBV7-9 and TRBJ2-3): DTGVSQNPRHKITKRGQNVTFRCDPISEHNRLYWYRQTLGQGPEFLTYFQNEAQLEKSRLLSDRFSAERPKGSFSTLEIQRTEQGDSAMYLCASSLDAKGAPDTQYFGPGTRLTVL.

The CDR3 DNA is TGTGCCAGCTCACCCGGTAAGTCGGTCCAGCATTTT. Amino acid sequence: CASSPGKSVQHF. The chain joins TRBV18 to TRBJ1-5; D is uncertain. CDR1 is KGHSH and CDR2 is LQKENI in the germline V gene. Deletions cut 3 bases from V and 12 bases from J, with 12 bases between. This CDR3 region has 12 residues.

This clone has only a few counts. This chain joins TRBV4-1 and TRBJ1-2; 7 bases fit TRBD1. The V gene end was trimmed by 4 bases and the J gene end by 0 bases; junction bases not matched to a gene: 17. CDR1 and CDR2 (germline): MGHRA, YSYEKL. This CDR3 spans 19 amino acids. The CDR3 nucleotides are TGCGCCAGCAGCCTACAATTTCACAGGGGAAGGGAATCTAACTATGGCTACACCTTC. This codes for CASSLQFHRGRESNYGYTF.